This passage covers 31 T cell receptor beta chains from one sample sequenced in a study of blood T cell repertoires in COVID-19 (dated by TCRdb to 2020 to 2021). Preparation of the library involved the immunoSEQ multiplex PCR assay. TCRdb took this table from immuneACCESS and kept in-frame rearrangements with V and J called. Such tables lack part of the clones; where checked against another copy, unresolved V genes explain under half of the gap, and the rest is unexplained. A total of tens of thousands of clones appear in this sample, 70% to 85% of them only once. Under 55% of the sample is in the top ten clones. The source material was peripheral blood. Receptors were obtained from an elderly woman with acute or convalescent COVID-19.

V and J are TRBV28 and TRBJ2-5; D perhaps matches TRBD1 (6 bases). The germline V and J ends were trimmed by 3 bases and 6 bases, with 11 bases remaining between them. The CDR3 is made up of 13 amino acids. Germline CDR1 and CDR2: MDHEN and SYDVKM. CDR3 sequence reads: CASSFGGAQTQYF. CDR3 coding DNA: TGTGCCAGCAGTTTTGGGGGCGCACAGACCCAGTACTTC.

This CDR3 is CASRGQGAISTDTQYF. The CDR3 bases are TGTGCCAGCAGGGGACAGGGGGCGATAAGCACAGATACGCAGTATTTT. The chain links TRBV6-6 to TRBJ2-3; 12 nucleotides line up with TRBD1. Per the germline V gene, CDR1 is MNHNY and CDR2 is SVGAGI (reference sequence). This CDR3 comprises 16 residues. Germline trimming cut 6 bases from V and 0 bases from J; bases unmatched to any gene: 4.

The chain carries TRBV5-5 and TRBJ2-1, with TRBD2 matching over 9 bases. V lost 1 base, J lost 9 bases, and 5 bases stayed unmatched. CDR1 and CDR2 (germline): SGHKS, YYEKEE (reference sequence). The length of the CDR3 is 14 residues. As DNA, the CDR3 is TGTGCCAGCAGCTTGATTGGGACTAGCTTTGAGCAGTTCTTC. Amino acids: CASSLIGTSFEQFF.

The J gene is TRBJ1-6, the V gene TRBV28; unclear D gene. V dropped 5 bases and J dropped 7 bases, with 6 bases sitting between them. Germline CDR1 reads MDHEN; CDR2 reads SYDVKM. CDR3 length: 12 amino acids. CDR3 sequence reads: CASSSRNSPLHF. In nucleotides, the CDR3 is TGTGCCAGCAGTAGCCGGAATTCACCCCTCCACTTT.

This clone was detected only a few times. The rearrangement links TRBV14 to TRBJ2-7; the match to TRBD2 covers 7 bases. Trimming at V came to 4 bases and at J to 2 bases, leaving 2 bases not matched to a gene. The CDR3 spans 13 residues. CDR1 is SGHDN and CDR2 is FVKESK in the germline V gene. The CDR3 bases are TGTGCCAGCAGCCGCGGACTAGCCTACGAGCAGTACTTC. Translation: CASSRGLAYEQYF.

V and J are TRBV10-3 and TRBJ2-7; TRBD1 matches 8 bases. V shed 5 bases and J 3 bases; nucleotides not matched to a gene: 9. The CDR3 covers 15 residues. Germline-derived CDR1 and CDR2 are ENHRY and SYGVKD. CDR3 protein: CAISLPGTGGYEQYF. CDR3 DNA sequence: TGTGCCATCAGTCTCCCAGGGACAGGAGGCTACGAGCAGTACTTC.

The chain has TRBV2 and TRBJ2-2, with D uncertain. The CDR3 length is 14 residues. Germline CDR1 SNHLY, CDR2 FYNNEI. Trimming cost V 4 bases and J 1 base, with 7 bases left between them. Here the CDR3 reads CASSALLNTGELFF. In DNA, the CDR3 is TGTGCCAGCAGTGCACTATTGAACACCGGGGAGCTGTTTTTT.

The chain couples TRBV11-2 to TRBJ2-7; 7 bases are a match to TRBD1. CDR1 is SGHAT and CDR2 is FQNNGV in the germline V gene. Unmatched junction bases numbered 3, after V lost 4 bases and J lost 6 bases. This CDR3 region has 12 residues. The CDR3 is CASSSQGVEQYF. The CDR3 DNA is TGTGCCAGCAGCTCTCAGGGGGTCGAGCAGTACTTC.

V usage is TRBV7-9 and J usage is TRBJ2-7, with 7 bases matching TRBD1. The CDR3 length is 14 residues. CDR1 and CDR2 from the germline V gene are SEHNR and FQNEAQ (reference sequence). Germline trimming cut 5 bases from V and 3 bases from J; bases unmatched to any gene: 7. CDR3 DNA sequence: TGTGCCAGCAGCCAGACGGGACAGAGCTACGAGCAGTACTTC. Its translation is CASSQTGQSYEQYF.

The rearrangement joins TRBV14 to TRBJ2-1; the D gene is possibly TRBD2 (6 bases). V dropped 3 bases and J dropped 4 bases, with 16 bases sitting between them. Germline lookup yields CDR1 SGHDN and CDR2 FVKESK. This CDR3 comprises 16 residues. CDR3 nucleotides: TGTGCCAGCAGCCAGATGGGACTCGGTCCTTACAATGAGCAGTTCTTC. Its protein is CASSQMGLGPYNEQFF.

The chain carries TRBV5-1 and TRBJ2-7; D may be TRBD2 (6 bases). Germline CDR1 and CDR2: SGHRS and YFSETQ. The CDR3 is 14 amino acids. V was clipped by 0 bases and J by 3 bases, with 10 bases between them. The CDR3 sequence is CASSLARRGYEQYF. The DNA for the CDR3 is TGCGCCAGCAGCTTGGCCAGGAGGGGCTACGAGCAGTACTTC. Drawing the rest from reference TRBV5-1 and TRBJ2-7, the complete variable domain is KAGVTQTPRYLIKTRGQQVTLSCSPISGHRSVSWYQQTPGQGLQFLFEYFSETQRNKGNFPGRFSGRQFSNSRSEMNVSTLELGDSALYLCASSLARRGYEQYFGPGTRLTVT.

The chain joins TRBV5-1 to TRBJ1-1; 9 bases match TRBD1. CDR3 length: 16 amino acids. Germline V gene lookup returns CDR1 SGHRS and CDR2 YFSETQ. V was clipped by 4 bases and J by 1 base; unmatched bases: 8. The CDR3 bases are TGCGCCAGCAGCAAAGGACAGGGGATAGGGAACACTGAAGCTTTCTTT. It translates to CASSKGQGIGNTEAFF.

This clone appeared a single time. The V call is TRBV7-9, the J call TRBJ1-2; D gene uncertain. CDR1 is SEHNR, CDR2 FQNEAQ, per germline (reference sequence). V was shortened by 8 bases and J by 8 bases, with 15 bases between the two germline ends. This CDR3 is 12 amino acids long. The CDR3 here is CASQEGDGGYTF. The CDR3 coding sequence is TGTGCCAGCCAGGAGGGTGACGGGGGCTACACCTTC.

The rearrangement links TRBV6-5 to TRBJ1-4; D call uncertain. CDR3 size: 13 residues. The V and J ends lost 6 bases and 9 bases respectively, with 14 bases between them. CDR1 is MNHEY and CDR2 is SVGAGI in the germline V gene. CDR3 DNA sequence: TGTGCCAGCAGCGACCGGGTTTCGAAAAAACTGTTTTTT. It yields the protein CASSDRVSKKLFF.

J is TRBJ2-7 and V is TRBV28; 8 nucleotides line up with TRBD2. CDR3 length: 14 residues. Trimming removed 3 bases from V and 5 bases from J; junction bases left unmatched: 6. CDR1 is MDHEN and CDR2 is SYDVKM in the germline V gene. The CDR3 sequence is CASSLRGADDEQYF. DNA of the CDR3: TGTGCCAGCAGTTTGCGGGGGGCGGACGACGAGCAGTACTTC.

The chain is built from TRBV6-6 and TRBJ2-2; tentatively, D is TRBD1 (6 bases). V gave up 6 bases and J gave up 7 bases, with 18 bases separating them. The length of the CDR3 is 15 residues. The germline V gene encodes CDR1 MNHNY and CDR2 SVGAGI (reference sequence). DNA of the CDR3: TGTGCCAGCAGGACGGACAGCTCCTCGGGCGGGGAGCTGTTTTTT. This translates into CASRTDSSSGGELFF.

V gene TRBV28 combines with J gene TRBJ1-1; perhaps TRBD1 as D (5 bases). This CDR3 is 14 amino acids long. Germline assignment: CDR1 MDHEN and CDR2 SYDVKM. The ends were cut back, 7 bases at V and 2 bases at J, with 14 bases in the middle. The CDR3 is CASTPAGVNTEAFF. In nucleotides, the CDR3 is TGTGCCAGCACCCCCGCGGGGGTAAACACTGAAGCTTTCTTT.

This chain connects TRBV5-1 to TRBJ2-7; 7 bases map to TRBD2. Germline CDR1 reads SGHRS; CDR2 reads YFSETQ. V lost 2 bases and J lost 2; bases outside the gene matches: 1. This CDR3 is built from 13 residues. The CDR3 region has the DNA TGCGCCAGCAGCTTCGGGGGGACCTACGAGCAGTACTTC. It translates to CASSFGGTYEQYF.

The V call is TRBV5-4, the J call TRBJ2-7, with D possibly matching TRBD2 (5 bases). The V and J ends lost 4 bases and 1 base respectively, with 12 bases between them. The CDR3 sequence is 14 residues long. The germline gives CDR1 SGHNT, CDR2 YYREEE (reference sequence). The CDR3 spells CASSPDRGSYEQYF. Written as DNA, the CDR3 is TGTGCCAGCAGCCCGGACCGGGGATCCTACGAGCAGTACTTC. The entire variable domain, with the rest obtained from reference TRBV5-4 and TRBJ2-7, is as follows: ETGVTQSPTHLIKTRGQQVTLRCSSQSGHNTVSWYQQALGQGPQFIFQYYREEENGRGNFPPRFSGLQFPNYSSELNVNALELDDSALYLCASSPDRGSYEQYFGPGTRLTVT.

This clone was picked up a small number of times. One end of the junction does not line up with germline, which may come from a read error. The chain carries TRBV7-2 and TRBJ1-2; D is ambiguous. Per the germline V gene, CDR1 is SGHTA and CDR2 is FQGNSA. The CDR3 is made up of 14 amino acids. In DNA, the CDR3 is TGTGCCAGCAGCTTTCCCGAGCCCCGGCTGGGAGTGTCCTTC. Its translation: CASSFPEPRLGVSF.

The CDR3: CASSLGHRGSNQPQHF. In DNA, the CDR3 is TGTGCCAGCAGCTTAGGGCACAGGGGTAGCAATCAGCCCCAGCATTTT. The chain combines TRBV7-2 with TRBJ1-5; TRBD1 agrees at 7 bases. The ends lost 1 base at V and 0 bases at J; junction bases unmatched: 3. This CDR3 comprises 16 residues. The germline V gene encodes CDR1 SGHTA and CDR2 FQGNSA.

This clone is a singleton in its sample. This CDR3 is CASSLLAGGSDTQYF. The CDR3 DNA sequence: TGCGCCAGCAGCCTACTAGCGGGGGGGTCAGATACGCAGTATTTT. The rearrangement links TRBV5-1 to TRBJ2-3; 13 bases align to TRBD2. From germline, CDR1 is SGHRS and CDR2 YFSETQ. The CDR3 loop spans 15 amino acids. J gave up 4 bases and V 4 bases, and 3 bases lay outside the gene matches.

V usage is TRBV2 and J usage is TRBJ2-7; D perhaps matches TRBD1 (5 bases). The length of the CDR3 is 14 residues. V dropped 3 bases and J dropped 2 bases, with 11 bases sitting between them. Germline assignment: CDR1 SNHLY and CDR2 FYNNEI. CDR3 residues: CASSDPPGTYEQYF. CDR3 DNA: TGTGCCAGCAGTGATCCTCCAGGGACCTACGAGCAGTACTTC.

V and J are TRBV28 and TRBJ2-1, with TRBD2 matching over 7 bases. Per the germline V gene, CDR1 is MDHEN and CDR2 is SYDVKM. CDR3 size: 14 residues. V was pared by 3 bases and J by 2 bases, with 1 base of the junction left unmatched. The CDR3 reads CASSLGGAYNEQFF. The CDR3 nucleotides read TGTGCCAGCAGTTTGGGGGGGGCCTACAATGAGCAGTTCTTC.

The chain links TRBV24-1 to TRBJ2-1; D possibly corresponds to TRBD1 (6 bases). Trimming took off 4 bases at V and 8 bases at J, with 11 bases between the two ends. This CDR3 is 13 amino acids long. Germline V lookup: CDR1 KGHDR, CDR2 SFDVKD. CDR3 amino acids: CATSDPGTYEQFF. Written as DNA, the CDR3 is TGTGCCACCAGTGACCCCGGGACATATGAGCAGTTCTTC.

The chain recombines TRBV5-4 with TRBJ2-7; D is uncertain. Per germline, CDR1 SGHNT and CDR2 YYREEE (reference sequence). This CDR3 spans 12 amino acids. With 0 bases removed from V and 10 bases from J, the gap between germline ends came to 11 bases. The CDR3 protein is CASSLESRHQYF. CDR3 nucleotide sequence: TGTGCCAGCAGCTTGGAGTCGCGACACCAGTACTTC.

The chain recombines TRBV7-6 with TRBJ2-2, with D hard to call. Germline lookup yields CDR1 SGHVS and CDR2 FNYEAQ. The CDR3 spans 13 residues. V was trimmed by 3 bases and J by 4 bases, leaving 6 bases between them. The CDR3 loop is CASSFVSTGELFF. In nucleotides, the CDR3 is TGTGCCAGCAGCTTCGTTAGCACCGGGGAGCTGTTTTTT.

For the CDR3, the DNA is TGTGCCATCAGTGATGCAGGGGGCCACGGGGAGCTGTTTTTT. This translates into CAISDAGGHGELFF. J is TRBJ2-2 and V is TRBV10-3; 8 bases agree with TRBD1. V lost 3 bases, J lost 7 bases, and 4 bases stayed unmatched. Germline CDR1 reads ENHRY; CDR2 reads SYGVKD. The CDR3 runs 14 residues.

The chain recombines TRBV5-4 with TRBJ1-1; 9 bases fit TRBD1. CDR3 length: 14 residues. Germline loops: CDR1 SGHNT, CDR2 YYREEE (reference sequence). The V and J ends lost 4 bases and 2 bases, in that order; junction bases with no gene match: 3. The DNA of the CDR3 is TGTGCCAGCAGCGTGGGACAGGGAAACACTGAAGCTTTCTTT. It codes for CASSVGQGNTEAFF.

The chain uses TRBV13 and TRBJ2-6; D is unresolved. This CDR3 is built from 13 residues. Trimming pared 7 bases from V and 0 bases from J, leaving 4 bases between. Germline V gene sequence: CDR1 PRHDT, CDR2 FYEKMQ (reference sequence). CDR3 in DNA: TGTGCCAGCACTCGCTCTGGGGCCAACGTCCTGACTTTC. Its protein product is CASTRSGANVLTF. The variable domain in full, completed from reference TRBV13 and TRBJ2-6, reads AAGVIQSPRHLIKEKRETATLKCYPIPRHDTVYWYQQGPGQDPQFLISFYEKMQSDKGSIPDRFSAQQFSDYHSELNMSSLELGDSALYFCASTRSGANVLTFGAGSRLTVL.

The chain combines TRBV7-8 with TRBJ2-1; 8 bases fit TRBD2. Germline V gives CDR1 SGHVS, CDR2 FQNEAQ. V lost 10 bases and J lost 12; bases outside the gene matches: 14. This CDR3 contains 13 residues. The CDR3: CATSPGTSARQFF. DNA of the CDR3: TGTGCCACCAGTCCTGGGACTAGTGCCCGGCAGTTCTTC.